This T cell receptor beta chain was documented in a study of identical twins. TCRdb processed the 5' RACE reads anew with MiXCR; each CDR3 protein has one entry. This table holds 600,000 to 850,000 distinct CDR3 sequences, 15% to 20% found once. J was trimmed by 4 bases and V by 0 bases; bases with no gene match: 7. This CDR3 contains 17 residues. CDR1 LGHNA and CDR2 YSLEER come from the germline V gene. These same data were also listed under a study on T cells expressing NK-cell markers. This second study notes: Repertoire data for TCR beta were derived from sorted T cells (CD3+CD56+NKG2C+, CD3+CD56+NKG2C- and CD3+CD56-NKG2C+). Seven donors tested HCMV-seropositive and one tested seronegative among the eight sequenced. It is unclear if expanded NKG2C-expressing clones target HCMV antigens.

This clonotype was sampled from a woman aged 18-29 years in good health. The J gene is TRBJ2-2, the V gene TRBV4-3; TRBD2 matches at 8 bases. Material for sequencing was PBMCs. The CDR3 loop reads CASSQDHAGRVTGELFF. The CDR3 coding sequence is TGCGCCAGCAGCCAAGATCACGCCGGGAGGGTCACCGGGGAGCTGTTTTTT.